These 12 T cell receptor beta chains came from one sample sequenced in a study of cytotoxic CD8 clonotypes in ibrutinib-treated CLL. Assay: immunoSEQ multiplex PCR; the TCRdb copy retains only in-frame clones and omits some. The sample includes roughly 150,000 clones, 81% seen only once; the top ten take around 2.1%. The sequencing used PBMCs, collected after 12 months of ibrutinib treatment. The receptor source for this set is a human donor with chronic lymphocytic leukemia.

V gene TRBV2 combines with J gene TRBJ2-7; no definite D call. The CDR3 contains 12 residues. Germline CDR1 reads SNHLY; CDR2 reads FYNNEI. V dropped 6 bases and J dropped 6 bases, with 12 bases sitting between them. The CDR3 sequence is CASRARSGEQYF. CDR3 sequence (DNA): TGTGCCAGCAGGGCAAGGTCGGGCGAGCAGTACTTC.

The chain uses TRBV10-3 and TRBJ2-7; tentatively, D is TRBD2 (5 bases). V was pared by 6 bases and J by 2 bases, with 11 bases between. The CDR3 loop spans 13 amino acids. CDR1 ENHRY and CDR2 SYGVKD come from the germline V gene. Here the CDR3 DNA reads TGTGCCATCAGCCCGTCTAGCCCCTACGAGCAGTACTTC. Protein: CAISPSSPYEQYF.

The CDR3 loop is CASSLPGGAGGYTF. CDR3 bases: TGTGCCAGCAGTTTACCCGGAGGGGCTGGGGGCTACACCTTC. The V and J genes are TRBV28 and TRBJ1-2, with D possibly matching TRBD1 (5 bases). CDR1 is MDHEN, CDR2 SYDVKM, per germline. The V and J ends lost 2 bases and 8 bases respectively, with 15 bases between them. CDR3 size: 14 residues.

V is TRBV4-1 and J is TRBJ2-3, with 9 nucleotides matching TRBD2. The junction had 14 bases not matched to a gene; V was cut back by 5 bases and J by 2 bases. Germline CDR1 MGHRA, CDR2 YSYEKL. This CDR3 is 18 amino acids long. The CDR3 region has the DNA TGCGCCAGCAGCTTCCGAAGGGGCGGGGGGGGATCCACAGATACGCAGTATTTT. This sequence encodes CASSFRRGGGGSTDTQYF.

The V and J genes are TRBV2 and TRBJ1-5; D perhaps matches TRBD1 (6 bases). Trimming pared 0 bases from V and 4 bases from J, leaving 10 bases between. Germline V gives CDR1 SNHLY, CDR2 FYNNEI. The CDR3 is 15 amino acids. Here the CDR3 DNA reads TGTGCCAGCAGTGAAGCCGGGACACAGAATCAGCCCCAGCATTTT. This sequence encodes CASSEAGTQNQPQHF.

This chain connects TRBV28 to TRBJ1-2; a weak D match, TRBD1 (6 bases). CDR1 is MDHEN, CDR2 SYDVKM, per germline. The CDR3 runs 16 residues. Trimming pared 4 bases from V and 6 bases from J, leaving 21 bases between. Written as DNA, the CDR3 is TGTGCCAGCAGTTCGTCGACAGGCTCCCCCTTGGATGGCTACACCTTC. It translates to CASSSSTGSPLDGYTF.

This rearrangement joins TRBV4-3 to TRBJ1-3; D perhaps matches TRBD1 (5 bases). Germline V CDR1 and CDR2: LGHNA, YSLEER. The CDR3 contains 16 residues. The V end was cut by 0 bases, the J end by 2 bases, with 11 bases between. The CDR3 DNA is TGCGCCAGCAGCCAAGAAAATCGGGACGCTGGAAACACCATATATTTT. Protein product: CASSQENRDAGNTIYF.

The chain employs TRBV19 and TRBJ1-4, with 8 positions matching TRBD1. The trim removed 5 bases at V and 4 bases at J, leaving 6 bases unmatched. The CDR3 runs 15 residues. In germline, CDR1 is LNHDA, CDR2 SQIVND (reference sequence). CDR3 loop: CASSAQGGNNEKLFF. Here the CDR3 DNA reads TGTGCCAGTAGTGCACAGGGGGGGAATAATGAAAAACTGTTTTTT. Filled out from reference TRBV19 and TRBJ1-4, the complete variable domain reads DGGITQSPKYLFRKEGQNVTLSCEQNLNHDAMYWYRQDPGQGLRLIYYSQIVNDFQKGDIAEGYSVSREKKESFPLTVTSAQKNPTAFYLCASSAQGGNNEKLFFGSGTQLSVL.

The V call is TRBV6-4, the J call TRBJ1-2; TRBD1 might be the D (5 bases). With 6 bases removed from V and 8 bases from J, the gap between germline ends came to 25 bases. The CDR3 has 16 residues. Germline CDR1 and CDR2: MRHNA and SNTAGT. DNA for the CDR3: TGTGCCAGCAGGCCGACCATGACAGCTTCTATGTTGGGCTACACCTTC. It encodes CASRPTMTASMLGYTF.

The chain carries TRBV5-4 and TRBJ2-7; possible D gene TRBD2, 5 bases. The CDR3 totals 15 residues. V shed 1 base and J shed 0 bases, with 11 bases lying between them. Looked up from germline, CDR1 is SGHNT and CDR2 is YYREEE (reference sequence). CDR3 nucleotide sequence: TGTGCCAGCAGCTTGAGGAGAGGGAGCTCCTACGAGCAGTACTTC. This gives the protein CASSLRRGSSYEQYF.

The J gene is TRBJ1-2, the V gene TRBV6-6, with D maybe TRBD1 (6 bases). The V end lost 8 bases, the J end lost 6 bases, and 13 bases lay between the germline ends. The V gene's germline CDR1 is MNHNY and CDR2 SVGAGI (reference sequence). There are 12 residues in the CDR3. The CDR3 bases are TGTGCCAGCTACAGGGTGTCTCATGGCTACACCTTC. As protein: CASYRVSHGYTF.

This clone appeared a few times. The chain joins TRBV7-2 to TRBJ1-5, with a weak D call TRBD1 (5 bases). Trimming removed 4 bases at V and 7 bases at J, with 14 bases between. The CDR3 has 14 residues. CDR1 is SGHTA, CDR2 FQGNSA, per germline. DNA for the CDR3: TGTGCCAGCAGCTCGGGGGTGGGGCCCCAGCCCCAGCATTTT. It codes for CASSSGVGPQPQHF.